A single sample gave rise to the 25 T cell receptor beta chains below, sequenced in a study of T cell repertoires in cytomegalovirus infection. For these receptors, no antigen is known. TCRdb fed the reads into MiXCR, producing one record per CDR3 protein. Of roughly 280,000 distinct CDR3 sequences in the sample, 20% to 25% were seen once. The material sequenced was cultured PBMCs, taken from culture after CMV antigen stimulation. All receptors derive from a human donor in good health (CMV status not recorded). Some clones in this sample may be carry-over from other donors' samples.

The genes are TRBV29-1 and TRBJ1-2, with a possible D match to TRBD1 (6 bases). Germline-derived CDR1 and CDR2 are SQVTM and ANQGSEA. This CDR3 region has 12 residues. V was cut by 7 bases and J by 3 bases, with 12 bases left in between. CDR3 sequence reads: CSGAGEDYGYTF. The CDR3 DNA reads TGCAGCGGTGCAGGGGAGGACTATGGCTACACCTTC. Complete variable domain (other parts from reference TRBV29-1 and TRBJ1-2): SAVISQKPSRDICQRGTSLTIQCQVDSQVTMMFWYRQQPGQSLTLIATANQGSEATYESGFVIDKFPISRPNLTFSTLTVSNMSPEDSSIYLCSGAGEDYGYTFGSGTRLTVV.

The V and J genes are TRBV6-8 and TRBJ2-6, with D maybe TRBD1 (6 bases). There are 17 residues in the CDR3. Per the germline V gene, CDR1 is MNHGY and CDR2 is SAAAGT. V lost 6 bases and J lost 0, with 15 bases in between. The CDR3 spells CASSRTVTSSGANVLTF. The DNA of the CDR3 is TGTGCCAGCAGCAGGACAGTAACCAGCTCTGGGGCCAACGTCCTGACTTTC.

This clonotype occurred many times. The chain uses TRBV12-3 or TRBV12-4 and TRBJ2-1; TRBD2 matches at 12 bases. V lost 7 bases to trimming and J lost 10 bases; unmatched junction nucleotides: 17. CDR3 size: 17 residues. CDR3 DNA: TGTGCCAGCACCAAAAGGACTAGCGGGATTTCGCATCGGGAGCAGTTCTTC. Translating gives CASTKRTSGISHREQFF.

This clonotype was recorded only once. The chain carries TRBV29-1 and TRBJ2-3; 10 positions agree with TRBD1. Germline V gene lookup returns CDR1 SQVTM and CDR2 ANQGSEA. The CDR3 contains 16 residues. J lost 6 bases, V lost 4 bases, and 13 bases had no gene match. The chain's CDR3 is CSVGQTGGRFGDTQYF. The CDR3 DNA is TGCAGCGTTGGCCAGACAGGGGGCCGGTTCGGGGATACGCAGTATTTT.

In its sample, this clonotype was seen many times. The chain uses TRBV7-8 and TRBJ2-1, with TRBD2 matching over 10 bases. The V gene end was trimmed by 5 bases and the J gene end by 0 bases; junction bases not matched to a gene: 10. The CDR3 contains 18 residues. In germline, CDR1 is SGHVS, CDR2 FQNEAQ. The CDR3 DNA reads TGTGCCAGCAGCAAGGGACTAGCGCGATCCAGCTCCTACAATGAGCAGTTCTTC. Translating gives CASSKGLARSSSYNEQFF. Drawing the rest from reference TRBV7-8 and TRBJ2-1, the complete variable domain is GAGVSQSPRYKVAKRGQDVALRCDPISGHVSLFWYQQALGQGPEFLTYFQNEAQLDKSGLPSDRFFAERPEGSVSTLKIQRTQQEDSAVYLCASSKGLARSSSYNEQFFGPGTRLTVL.

This clonotype was seen a few times. V gene TRBV28 combines with J gene TRBJ1-1, with D uncertain. CDR1 and CDR2 from the germline V gene are MDHEN and SYDVKM. With 3 bases removed from V and 5 bases from J, the gap between germline ends came to 10 bases. The length of the CDR3 is 13 residues. Written as DNA, the CDR3 is TGTGCCAGCAGTTTGAACTCGGGGACTGAAGCTTTCTTT. Translating gives CASSLNSGTEAFF.

This clonotype was seen more than once but under ten times. The chain recombines TRBV6-8 with TRBJ1-3; D gene unclear. Germline V CDR1 and CDR2: MNHGY, SAAAGT. This CDR3 is 14 amino acids long. Trimming stripped 6 bases from V and 0 bases from J, with 9 bases between. The CDR3 protein is CASRPGSSGNTIYF. The CDR3 region has the DNA TGTGCCAGCAGGCCCGGCAGCTCTGGAAACACCATATATTTT.

The rearrangement links TRBV12-3 or TRBV12-4 to TRBJ1-5, with a possible D match to TRBD1 (6 bases). Trimming cost V 3 bases and J 0 bases, with 12 bases left between them. The CDR3 totals 16 residues. CDR3 loop: CASSFRTVDSNQPQHF. Here the CDR3 DNA reads TGTGCCAGCAGTTTTAGGACAGTTGATAGCAATCAGCCCCAGCATTTT.

The V and J genes are TRBV7-8 and TRBJ1-1, with 10 bases aligning to TRBD1. Germline CDR1 reads SGHVS; CDR2 reads FQNEAQ. The CDR3 loop spans 17 amino acids. After removal of 1 base from V and 0 bases from J, the junction contained 5 bases not matched to a gene. CDR3 sequence reads: CASSLVGQGGMNTEAFF. The CDR3 region has the DNA TGTGCCAGCAGCTTAGTCGGACAGGGGGGAATGAACACTGAAGCTTTCTTT. The full variable domain, rest sourced from reference TRBV7-8 and TRBJ1-1, is GAGVSQSPRYKVAKRGQDVALRCDPISGHVSLFWYQQALGQGPEFLTYFQNEAQLDKSGLPSDRFFAERPEGSVSTLKIQRTQQEDSAVYLCASSLVGQGGMNTEAFFGQGTRLTVV.

About this clonotype itself: The junction shows a germline mismatch at one end, possibly a read error. V and J are TRBV29-1 and TRBJ2-7, with TRBD2 matching over 14 bases. The germline V gene has CDR1 SQVTM and CDR2 ANQGSEA. The CDR3 is 16 amino acids. CDR3 sequence: CSVGGLAGVFSFEQYF. CDR3 nucleotide sequence: TGCAGCGTTGGGGGACTAGCGGGAGTATTTTCCTTCGAGCAGTACTTC.

This clonotype was observed at least ten times. The chain links TRBV7-2 to TRBJ1-1; D is unresolved. Looked up from germline, CDR1 is SGHTA and CDR2 is FQGNSA. The CDR3 sequence is 14 residues long. V lost 7 bases and J lost 1, with 13 bases in between. The CDR3 here is CASNAGPGNTEAFF. In DNA, the CDR3 is TGTGCCAGCAACGCGGGCCCGGGGAACACTGAAGCTTTCTTT.

This clonotype occurred many times. A much larger clone differs from this one at a single base, so this may be a read error. The chain is built from TRBV6-5 and TRBJ2-1, with a possible D match to TRBD2 (6 bases). Germline CDR1 is MNHEY and CDR2 is SVGAGI. The CDR3 covers 13 residues. In nucleotides, the CDR3 is TGTGCCAGCAGTCCCACTCGGGGGAATGAGCAGTCCTTC. Translation gives CASSPTRGNEQSF.

The chain joins TRBV7-4 to TRBJ1-5; D gene uncertain. The V gene lost 5 bases and the J gene lost 2 bases, with 16 bases spanning the gap. CDR3 length equals 16 residues. Germline V gene lookup returns CDR1 SGHVT and CDR2 SQSDAQ. CDR3 in amino acids: CASSAGHPTGNQPQHF. CDR3 sequence (DNA): TGTGCCAGCAGCGCAGGTCACCCCACGGGCAATCAGCCCCAGCATTTT.

This clonotype was detected a few times. The rearrangement uses TRBV12-3 or TRBV12-4 and TRBJ1-1; D is possibly TRBD1 (5 bases). This CDR3 region has 14 residues. The ends were cut back, 8 bases at V and 5 bases at J, with 18 bases in the middle. The CDR3 DNA follows: TGTGCCAGCTCCTCGGGGGGGTTGAGGACTGAAGCTTTCTTT. It codes for CASSSGGLRTEAFF.

The sample holds many counts of this clonotype. The chain joins TRBV7-2 to TRBJ1-3, with D unclear. This CDR3 has 15 amino acids. In germline, CDR1 is SGHTA, CDR2 FQGNSA. The ends were cut back, 6 bases at V and 2 bases at J, with 14 bases in the middle. The DNA for the CDR3 is TGTGCCAGCAGTGGGGAAATTAGGGCTGGAAACACCATATATTTT. This sequence encodes CASSGEIRAGNTIYF.

V gene TRBV28 combines with J gene TRBJ2-3, with 15 bases identical to TRBD2. V was pared by 5 bases and J by 1 base, with 10 bases of the junction left unmatched. The CDR3 has 19 amino acids. Germline V lookup: CDR1 MDHEN, CDR2 SYDVKM. CDR3 region: CASSGGLAGGRGGTDTQYF. CDR3 nucleotide sequence: TGTGCCAGCAGTGGGGGACTAGCGGGAGGACGAGGTGGCACAGATACGCAGTATTTT.

The gene calls are TRBV6-6 and TRBJ2-7; D is unresolved. CDR3 length equals 11 residues. Per the germline V gene, CDR1 is MNHNY and CDR2 is SVGAGI (reference sequence). V dropped 5 bases and J dropped 1 base, with 3 bases sitting between them. CDR3 sequence reads: CASSQSYEQYV. CDR3 DNA: TGTGCCAGCAGTCAATCCTACGAGCAGTACGTC.

This clonotype has more than one count but fewer than ten. The chain combines TRBV27 with TRBJ2-1, with 10 bases identical to TRBD2. This CDR3 spans 15 amino acids. CDR1 is MNHEY, CDR2 SMNVEV, per germline (reference sequence). The trim removed 8 bases at V and 3 bases at J, leaving 7 bases unmatched. DNA for the CDR3: TGTGCCAGCCGGGGGCTAGCGGGAGACTACAATGAGCAGTTCTTC. This codes for CASRGLAGDYNEQFF.

The chain combines TRBV18 with TRBJ2-3; D remains unclear. There are 11 residues in the CDR3. CDR1 and CDR2 from the germline V gene are KGHSH and LQKENI. The V end was cut by 2 bases, the J end by 4 bases, with 1 base between. The DNA for the CDR3 is TGTGCCAGCTCACCAGCAGATACGCAGTATTTT. It is translated as CASSPADTQYF.

The V and J genes are TRBV18 and TRBJ2-3; D call uncertain. V lost 3 bases and J 4 bases, leaving 17 bases between the germline ends. Germline lookup yields CDR1 KGHSH and CDR2 LQKENI. The CDR3 contains 16 residues. The CDR3 region is CASSPAYSGIPDTQYF. The CDR3, as DNA: TGTGCCAGCTCACCTGCATACAGTGGGATCCCAGATACGCAGTATTTT.

There are many counts of this clonotype. A junction end diverges from the germline sequence, so it may reflect a read error. This chain links TRBV7-7 with TRBJ2-1; D ambiguous. CDR1 is SSHAT and CDR2 is FNYEAQ in the germline V gene (reference sequence). The CDR3 is 18 amino acids. The CDR3 region is CASSLAPTQPSSYNEQFF. CDR3 nucleotides: TGTGCTAGCAGCTTAGCACCGACACAACCGAGCTCCTACAATGAGCAGTTCTTC.

In this sample, this clonotype turned up once. The rearrangement joins TRBV4-2 to TRBJ2-7; D perhaps matches TRBD1 (5 bases). Between the trimmed V and J ends, which lost 0 bases and 4 bases, there was a span of 10 bases. There are 14 residues in the CDR3. CDR1 and CDR2 from the germline V gene are LGHNA and YNFKEQ. The CDR3 region is CASSQEGAGYEQYF. In DNA form, the CDR3 reads TGTGCCAGCAGCCAAGAAGGGGCCGGGTACGAGCAGTACTTC.

This chain joins TRBV15 and TRBJ2-1, with TRBD2 as a possible D gene (5 bases). This CDR3 is built from 12 residues. From germline, CDR1 is LNHNV and CDR2 YYDKDF (reference sequence). The germline V and J ends were trimmed by 1 base and 11 bases, with 9 bases remaining between them. CDR3 DNA sequence: TGTGCCACCAGCAGAGTCGGGAAAAAGCAGTTCTTC. Its protein is CATSRVGKKQFF.

This clonotype has a handful of counts. The chain carries TRBV7-3 and TRBJ2-7; TRBD1 aligns across 9 bases. Germline V gives CDR1 SGHTA, CDR2 FQGTGA. V was clipped by 3 bases and J by 6 bases; unmatched bases: 3. The CDR3 is 13 residues long. CDR3 in DNA: TGTGCCAGCAGCTTGAACAGGGGGCGCGAGCAGTACTTC. The encoded protein is CASSLNRGREQYF.

This chain joins TRBV12-3 or TRBV12-4 and TRBJ1-2; 7 nucleotides align to TRBD1. Trimming removed 5 bases from V and 7 bases from J; junction bases left unmatched: 10. This CDR3 spans 14 amino acids. Here the CDR3 DNA reads TGTGCCAGCAGTAGGGGACAGCACCCCATTGGCTACACCTTC. Amino acid sequence: CASSRGQHPIGYTF.